This T cell receptor (beta chain) is drawn from a study of beta chain features in type 1 diabetes. Reverse transcribing all isolated RNA meant expressed TCRB transcripts were sequenced. Mean read depth for naive, central memory and regulatory T cell samples was roughly 4 million reads. Clones were sequenced by immunoSEQ multiplex PCR, and TCRdb holds only the in-frame ones, with some missing. This sample has 900,000 or so clones, with 17% found just once. This clone has only a few counts. This CDR3 region has 15 residues. Trimming shortened V by 0 bases and J by 5 bases, and 11 bases separated the two germline ends. Per the germline V gene, CDR1 is SGHVS and CDR2 is FQNEAQ.

The TCR comes from a woman between 18 and 29 years old in good health. This sequence joins TRBV7-8 and TRBJ1-5; no definite D call. What was sequenced was naive CD4+ T cells from blood. Here the CDR3 reads CASSLAVNRHQPQHF. The CDR3 DNA is TGTGCCAGCAGCTTAGCAGTTAACAGACATCAGCCCCAGCATTTT.